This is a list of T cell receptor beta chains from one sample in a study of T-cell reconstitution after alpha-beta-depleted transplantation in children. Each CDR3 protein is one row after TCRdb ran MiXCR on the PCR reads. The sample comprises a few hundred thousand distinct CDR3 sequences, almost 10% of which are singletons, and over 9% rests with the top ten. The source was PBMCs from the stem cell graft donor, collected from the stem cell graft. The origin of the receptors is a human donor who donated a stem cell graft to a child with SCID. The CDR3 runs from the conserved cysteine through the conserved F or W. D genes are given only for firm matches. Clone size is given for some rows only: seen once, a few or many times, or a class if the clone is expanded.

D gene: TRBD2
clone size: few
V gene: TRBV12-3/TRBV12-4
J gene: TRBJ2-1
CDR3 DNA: TGTGCCAGCATCGGACTAGCGGGGGGGCTAGGTGAGCAGTTCTTC
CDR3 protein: CASIGLAGGLGEQFF

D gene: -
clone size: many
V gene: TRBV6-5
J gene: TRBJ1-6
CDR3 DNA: TGTGCCAGCACCACGAGCTCCTATAATTCACCCCTCCACTTT
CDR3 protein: CASTTSSYNSPLHF

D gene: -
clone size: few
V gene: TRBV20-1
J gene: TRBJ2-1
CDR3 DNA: TGCAGTGCGACTGGCCAGTACAATGAGCAGTTCTTC
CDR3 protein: CSATGQYNEQFF

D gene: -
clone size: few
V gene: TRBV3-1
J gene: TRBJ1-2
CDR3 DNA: TGTGCCAGCAGCCAAGATACAGTCAATGGCTACACCTTC
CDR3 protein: CASSQDTVNGYTF

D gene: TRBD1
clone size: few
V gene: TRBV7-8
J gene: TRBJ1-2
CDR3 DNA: TGTGCCAGCAGCCCAGGGACAGGGACTTACTATGGCTACACCTTC
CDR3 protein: CASSPGTGTYYGYTF

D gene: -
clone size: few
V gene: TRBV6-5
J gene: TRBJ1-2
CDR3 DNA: TGTGCCAGCAGGGGGTCCGTCTATGGCTACACCTTC
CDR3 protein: CASRGSVYGYTF

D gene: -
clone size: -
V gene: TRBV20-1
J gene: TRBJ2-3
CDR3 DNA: TGCAGTGCTAGAAACCCGTTGGGGGCCACAGATACGCAGTATTTT
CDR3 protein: CSARNPLGATDTQYF

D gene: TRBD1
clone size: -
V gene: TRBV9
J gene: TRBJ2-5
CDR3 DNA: TGTGCCAGCAGCGACGGACAGGGACCGGAGACCCAGTACTTC
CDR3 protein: CASSDGQGPETQYF

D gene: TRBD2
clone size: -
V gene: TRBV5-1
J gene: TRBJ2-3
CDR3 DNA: TGCGCCAGCAGCCGTAGCGGGGGGGAAGATACGCAGTATTTT
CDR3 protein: CASSRSGGEDTQYF

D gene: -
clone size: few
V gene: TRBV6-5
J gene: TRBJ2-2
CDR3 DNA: TGTGCCAGCAGTTACTCTGGCAGACAGAACACCGGGGAGCTGTTTTTT
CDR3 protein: CASSYSGRQNTGELFF

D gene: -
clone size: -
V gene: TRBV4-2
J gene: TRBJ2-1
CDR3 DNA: TGTGCCAGCAGCCAAGGGGCAGCGGAGCAGTTCTTC
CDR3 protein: CASSQGAAEQFF

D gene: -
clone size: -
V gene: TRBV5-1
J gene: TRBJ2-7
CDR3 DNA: TGCGCCAGCAGTATCTGGGAGCCCTACGAGCAGTACTTC
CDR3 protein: CASSIWEPYEQYF

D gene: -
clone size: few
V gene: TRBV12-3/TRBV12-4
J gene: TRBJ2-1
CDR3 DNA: TGTGCCAGCAGTTTAGATGACGGGGGGCGTTACAATGAGCAGTTCTTC
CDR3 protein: CASSLDDGGRYNEQFF

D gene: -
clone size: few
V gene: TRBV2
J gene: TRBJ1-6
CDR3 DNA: TGTGCCAGCAGTGAACGGCACCGGGTAGGGAATTCACCCCTCCACTTT
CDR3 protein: CASSERHRVGNSPLHF

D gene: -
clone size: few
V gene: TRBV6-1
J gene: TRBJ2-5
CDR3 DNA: TGTGCCAGCAGTGCCGGGCAGCTCGAGGGAGAGACCCAGTACTTC
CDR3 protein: CASSAGQLEGETQYF

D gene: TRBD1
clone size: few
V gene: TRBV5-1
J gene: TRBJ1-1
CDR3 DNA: TGCGCCAGCAGCAGGGGACAGGGTGGCGCTGAAGCTTTCTTT
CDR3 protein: CASSRGQGGAEAFF

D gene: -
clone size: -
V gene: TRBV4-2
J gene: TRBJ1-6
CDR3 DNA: TGTGCCAGCAGGGACAGCTATAATTCACCCCTCCACTTT
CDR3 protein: CASRDSYNSPLHF

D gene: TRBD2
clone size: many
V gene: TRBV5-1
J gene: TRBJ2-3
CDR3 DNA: TGCGCCAGCACTCTGTCGTCTAGCGGGGGAACGGATACGCAGTATTTT
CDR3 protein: CASTLSSSGGTDTQYF

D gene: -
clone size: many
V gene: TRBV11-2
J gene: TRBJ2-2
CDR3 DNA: TGTGCCAGCAGCTTACTAGGGAGGAACACCGGGGAGCTGTTTTTT
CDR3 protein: CASSLLGRNTGELFF

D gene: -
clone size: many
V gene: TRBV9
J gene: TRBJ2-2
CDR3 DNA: TGTGCCAGCAGCCCGGACTCCTTAAACACCGGGGAGCTGTTTTTT
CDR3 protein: CASSPDSLNTGELFF

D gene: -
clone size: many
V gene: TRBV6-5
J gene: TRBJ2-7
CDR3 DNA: TGTGCCAGCAGTCGTCCTTCGACAGGCACCTACGAGCAGTACTTC
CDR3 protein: CASSRPSTGTYEQYF

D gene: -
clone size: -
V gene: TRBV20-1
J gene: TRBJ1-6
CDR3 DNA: TGCAGTGCTAGTTGGGAGAAGGGTAATTCACCCCTCCACTTT
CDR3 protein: CSASWEKGNSPLHF

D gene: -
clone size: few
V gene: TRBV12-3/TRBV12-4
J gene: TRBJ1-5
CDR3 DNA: TGTGCCAGCAGTTCCGCTGTGGGCGCGGTCAATCAGCCCCAGCATTTT
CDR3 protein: CASSSAVGAVNQPQHF

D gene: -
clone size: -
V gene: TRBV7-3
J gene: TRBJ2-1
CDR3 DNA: TGTGCCAGCAGCTCGCAGGGTAGACATGAGCAGTTCTTC
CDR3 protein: CASSSQGRHEQFF

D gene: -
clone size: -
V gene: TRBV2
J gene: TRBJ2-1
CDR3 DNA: TGTGCCACCGACATGGGGGGCTACAATGAGCAGTTCTTC
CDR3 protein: CATDMGGYNEQFF

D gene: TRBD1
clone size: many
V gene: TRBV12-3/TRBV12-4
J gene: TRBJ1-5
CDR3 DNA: TGTGCCAGCAGTGACAGGGAAGGACAGCCCCAGCATTTT
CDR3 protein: CASSDREGQPQHF

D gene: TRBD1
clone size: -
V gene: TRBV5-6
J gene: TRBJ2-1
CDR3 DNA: TGTGCCAGCAGCGCGGGACAGGGGGCTATGGATGAGCAGTTCTTC
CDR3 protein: CASSAGQGAMDEQFF

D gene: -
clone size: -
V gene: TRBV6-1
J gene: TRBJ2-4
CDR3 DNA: TGTGCCGTTAGACACCCCCTAGCCAAAAACATTCAGTACTTC
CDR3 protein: CAVRHPLAKNIQYF

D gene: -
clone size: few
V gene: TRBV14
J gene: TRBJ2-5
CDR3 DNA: TGTGCCAGCAGCCAAGGTGGTGGGACCCAGTACTTC
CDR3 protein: CASSQGGGTQYF

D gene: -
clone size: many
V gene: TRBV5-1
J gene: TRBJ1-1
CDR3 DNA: TGCGCCAGCAGGGAGTCCACTGAAGCTTTCTTT
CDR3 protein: CASRESTEAFF

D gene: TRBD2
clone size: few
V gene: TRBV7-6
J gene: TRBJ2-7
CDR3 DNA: TGTGCCAGCAGCTTAAAACCCTTGGGACTAGCGGTTACCTTCTCCTACGAGCAGTACTTC
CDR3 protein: CASSLKPLGLAVTFSYEQYF

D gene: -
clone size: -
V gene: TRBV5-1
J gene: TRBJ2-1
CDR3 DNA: TGCGCCAGCAGCTTGGAAAGGAACAATGAGCAGTTCTTC
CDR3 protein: CASSLERNNEQFF

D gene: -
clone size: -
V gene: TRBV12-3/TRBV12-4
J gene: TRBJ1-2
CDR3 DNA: TGTGCCAGCAGTGACTCAGGGCTTGGCTACACCTTC
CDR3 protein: CASSDSGLGYTF

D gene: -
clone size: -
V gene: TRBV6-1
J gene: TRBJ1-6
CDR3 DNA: TGTGCCAGCAGTGAACAGAGCTCCTATAATTCACCCCTCCACTTT
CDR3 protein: CASSEQSSYNSPLHF

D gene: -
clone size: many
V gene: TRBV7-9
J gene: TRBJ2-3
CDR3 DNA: TGTGCCAGCAGGAGGGACCGAGCAGCAGATACGCAGTATTTT
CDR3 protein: CASRRDRAADTQYF

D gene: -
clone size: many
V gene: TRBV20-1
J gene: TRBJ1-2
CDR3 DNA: TGCAGTGTTTCAGGGAACTATGGCTACACCTTC
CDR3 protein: CSVSGNYGYTF

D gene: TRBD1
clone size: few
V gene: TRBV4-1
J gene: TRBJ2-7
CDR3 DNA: TGCGCCAGCAGCCAGGCCGGGACAGGGTTCTACGAGCAGTACTTC
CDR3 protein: CASSQAGTGFYEQYF

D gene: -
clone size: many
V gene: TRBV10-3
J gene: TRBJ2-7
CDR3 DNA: TGTGCCATCAGTGAGTCGTTACAGGGCTCCTACGAGCAGTACTTC
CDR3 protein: CAISESLQGSYEQYF

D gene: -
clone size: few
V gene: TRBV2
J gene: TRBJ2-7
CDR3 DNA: TGTGCCAGCAGTGAATTGACTACCCCCTACGAGCAGTACTTC
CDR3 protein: CASSELTTPYEQYF

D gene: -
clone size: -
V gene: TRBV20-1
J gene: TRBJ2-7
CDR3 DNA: TGCAGTGCTCTGGACAGTGATAGTTGGCAGTACTTC
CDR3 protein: CSALDSDSWQYF

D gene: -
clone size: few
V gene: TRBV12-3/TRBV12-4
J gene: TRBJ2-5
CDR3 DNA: TGTGCCACCAGCCGGGGAGAGACCCAGTACTTC
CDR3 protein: CATSRGETQYF

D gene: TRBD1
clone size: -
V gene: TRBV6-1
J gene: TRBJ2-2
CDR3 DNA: TGTGCCAGCAGTGTCCTAGGGCTCACGACAGGGTCCGACACCGGGGAGCTGTTTTTT
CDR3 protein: CASSVLGLTTGSDTGELFF

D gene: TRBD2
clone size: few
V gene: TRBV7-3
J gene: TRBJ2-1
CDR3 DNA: TGTGCCAGCAGCAACGGACTAGCGGGGAGAAATGAGCAGTTCTTC
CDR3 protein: CASSNGLAGRNEQFF

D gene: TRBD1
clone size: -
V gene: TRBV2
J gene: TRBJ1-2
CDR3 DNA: TGTGCCAGCAGCTCCGGGACAGGGGTATTCAAGGACTATGGCTACACCTTC
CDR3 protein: CASSSGTGVFKDYGYTF

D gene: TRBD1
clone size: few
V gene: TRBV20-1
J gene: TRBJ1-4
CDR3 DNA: TGCAGTGCTAGAGATCACGCTAAGACAGGGGGTGAAAAACTGTTTTTT
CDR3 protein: CSARDHAKTGGEKLFF

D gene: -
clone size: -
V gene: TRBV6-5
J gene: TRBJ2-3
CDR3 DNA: TGTGCCAGCAGTTACGCCTTCGGGACAGATACGCAGTATTTT
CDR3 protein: CASSYAFGTDTQYF

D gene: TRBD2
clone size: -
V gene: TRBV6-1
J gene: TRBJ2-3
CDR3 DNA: TGTGCCAGCAGTATTGGTAGCGGGGGGGCCCCAGATACGCAGTATTTT
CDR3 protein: CASSIGSGGAPDTQYF

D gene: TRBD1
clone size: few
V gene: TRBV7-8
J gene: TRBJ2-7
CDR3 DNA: TGTGCCAGCAGCACCGGGACAGGGGGGTACGAGCAGTACTTC
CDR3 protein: CASSTGTGGYEQYF

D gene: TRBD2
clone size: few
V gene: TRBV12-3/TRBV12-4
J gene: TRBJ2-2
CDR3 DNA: TGTGCCAGCAGTCTCACTAGCGGGGGGGCTCTGGGGGAGCTGTTTTTT
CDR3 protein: CASSLTSGGALGELFF

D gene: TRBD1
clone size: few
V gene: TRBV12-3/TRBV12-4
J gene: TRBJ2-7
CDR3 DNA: TGTGCCAGCAGTTTGCCGGACAGGGGGAAGTACGAGCAGTACTTC
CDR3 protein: CASSLPDRGKYEQYF

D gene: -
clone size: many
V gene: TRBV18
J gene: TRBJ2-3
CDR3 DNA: TGTGCCAGCTCGCCTTTATCACTTGAGTTCTCGGATACGCAGTATTTT
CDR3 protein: CASSPLSLEFSDTQYF

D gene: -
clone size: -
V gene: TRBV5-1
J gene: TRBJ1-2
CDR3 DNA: TGCGCCAGCAGCCTGGAGGGGGGGTTAAACTATGGCTACACCTTC
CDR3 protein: CASSLEGGLNYGYTF

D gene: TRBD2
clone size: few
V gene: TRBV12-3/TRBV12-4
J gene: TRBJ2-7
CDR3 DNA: TGTGCCAGCAGCACCGGGGGGACGTTGTCCTACGAGCAGTACTTC
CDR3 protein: CASSTGGTLSYEQYF